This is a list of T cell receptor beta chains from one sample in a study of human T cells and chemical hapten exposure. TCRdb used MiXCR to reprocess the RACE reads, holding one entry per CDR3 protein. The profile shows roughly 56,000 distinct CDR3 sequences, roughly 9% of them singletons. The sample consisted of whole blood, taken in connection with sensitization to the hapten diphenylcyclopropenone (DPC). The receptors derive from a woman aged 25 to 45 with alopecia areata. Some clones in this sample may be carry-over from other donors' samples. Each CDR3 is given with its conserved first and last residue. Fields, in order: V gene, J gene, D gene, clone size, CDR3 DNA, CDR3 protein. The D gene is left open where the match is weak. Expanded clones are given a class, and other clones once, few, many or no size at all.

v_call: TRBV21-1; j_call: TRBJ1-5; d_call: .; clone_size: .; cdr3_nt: TGTGCCAGCAGCAAATCCAAGGCAGCAAATCAGCCCCAGCATTTT; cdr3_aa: CASSKSKAANQPQHF
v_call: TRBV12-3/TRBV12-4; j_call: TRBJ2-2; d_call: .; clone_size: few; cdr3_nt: TGTGCCAGCAGTCCGGGGACGAAAACCGGGGAGCTGTTTTTT; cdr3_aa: CASSPGTKTGELFF
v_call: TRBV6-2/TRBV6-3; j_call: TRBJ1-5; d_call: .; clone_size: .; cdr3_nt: TGTGCCAGCAGTTACCTACAGGAACCATATAGCAATCAGCCCCAGCATTTT; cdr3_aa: CASSYLQEPYSNQPQHF
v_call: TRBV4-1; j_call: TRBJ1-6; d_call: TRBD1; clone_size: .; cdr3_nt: TGCGCCAGCAGCCAGGGACAGGGGGCCTTGTGGAATAGCCCCCTCCACTTT; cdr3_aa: CASSQGQGALWNSPLHF
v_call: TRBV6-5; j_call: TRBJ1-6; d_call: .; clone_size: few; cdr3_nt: TGTGCCAGCAGTCCCACCCCGGCTGAATCACCCCTCCACTTT; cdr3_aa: CASSPTPAESPLHF
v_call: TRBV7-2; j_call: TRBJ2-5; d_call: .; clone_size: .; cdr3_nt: TGTGCCAGCAGCTTAAATGGAATCCGATCGGAGACCCAGTACTTC; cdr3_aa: CASSLNGIRSETQYF
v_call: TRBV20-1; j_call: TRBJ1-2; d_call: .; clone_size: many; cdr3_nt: TGCAGTGCTAGAGCGGACGGAACTTATGGCTACACCTTC; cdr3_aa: CSARADGTYGYTF
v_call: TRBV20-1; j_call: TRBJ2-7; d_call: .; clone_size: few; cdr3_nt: TGCAGTGTACCGGGTACCCACGAGCAGTACTTC; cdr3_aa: CSVPGTHEQYF
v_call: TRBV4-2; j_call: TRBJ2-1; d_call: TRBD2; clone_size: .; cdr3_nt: TGTGCCAGCAGCCTGACCGTCGGCGGGGGGGCCGGGGAGAATGAGCAGTTCTTC; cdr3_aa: CASSLTVGGGAGENEQFF
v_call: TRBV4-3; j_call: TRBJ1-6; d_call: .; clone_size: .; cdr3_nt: TGCGCCAGCAGCCAAGCTACGGCAAATAATTCACCCCTCCACTTT; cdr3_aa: CASSQATANNSPLHF
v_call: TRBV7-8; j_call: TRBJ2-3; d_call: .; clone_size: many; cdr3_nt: TGTGCCAGCAGCTTAGCGCCCAGCACAGATACGCAGTATTTT; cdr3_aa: CASSLAPSTDTQYF
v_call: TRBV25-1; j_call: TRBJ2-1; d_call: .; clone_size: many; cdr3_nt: TGTGCCAGCAGTGATGTTGAGCAGTTCTTC; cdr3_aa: CASSDVEQFF
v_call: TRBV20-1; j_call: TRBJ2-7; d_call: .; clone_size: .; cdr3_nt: TGCAGTGCGTCGGGTAGGTCTTACGAGCAGTACTTC; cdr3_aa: CSASGRSYEQYF
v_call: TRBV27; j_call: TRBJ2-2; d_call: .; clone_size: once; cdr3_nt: TGTGCCGACTTACCCAGGGAAAGGGTCGGGGAGCTGTTTTTT; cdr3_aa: CADLPRERVGELFF
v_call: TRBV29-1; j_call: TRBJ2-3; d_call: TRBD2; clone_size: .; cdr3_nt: TGCAGCGTTAAACGGGACTATAACACAGATACGCAGTATTTT; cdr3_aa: CSVKRDYNTDTQYF
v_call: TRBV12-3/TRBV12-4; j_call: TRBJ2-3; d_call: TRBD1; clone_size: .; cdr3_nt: TGTGCCAGCAGTATCGGACAGGGTGCTTTTTCTAGCACAGATACGCAGTATTTT; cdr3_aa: CASSIGQGAFSSTDTQYF
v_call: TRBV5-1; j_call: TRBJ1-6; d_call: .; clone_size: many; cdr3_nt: TGCGCCAGCAGCTTGGTTTGGGGCTCGAATTCACCCCTCCACTTT; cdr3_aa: CASSLVWGSNSPLHF
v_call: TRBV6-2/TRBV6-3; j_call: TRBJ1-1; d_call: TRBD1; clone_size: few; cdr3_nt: TGTGCCAGCAAACCGACAGGGGGAAACACTGAAGCTTTCTTT; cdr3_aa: CASKPTGGNTEAFF
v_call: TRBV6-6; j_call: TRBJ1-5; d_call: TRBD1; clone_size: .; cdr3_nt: TGTGCCAGCACGACAGGGGGCTGGCAGCCCCAGCATTTT; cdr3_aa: CASTTGGWQPQHF
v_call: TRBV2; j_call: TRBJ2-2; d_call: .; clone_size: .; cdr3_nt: TGTGCCAGCAGTGAAGACAGGGTATACACCGGGGAGCTGTTTTTT; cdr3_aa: CASSEDRVYTGELFF
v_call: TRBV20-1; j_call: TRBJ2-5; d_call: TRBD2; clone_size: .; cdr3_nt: TGCAGTGCTGATTCCGGGACTAGCGGGGTATACCAAGAGACCCAGTACTTC; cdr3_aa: CSADSGTSGVYQETQYF
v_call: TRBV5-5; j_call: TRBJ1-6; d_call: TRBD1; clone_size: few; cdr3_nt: TGTGCCAGCAGCTTGTTTGAGACAGGGAATTCACCCCTCCACTTT; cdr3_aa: CASSLFETGNSPLHF
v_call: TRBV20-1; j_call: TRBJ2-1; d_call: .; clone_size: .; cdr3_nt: TGCAGTGCTAGTTTAAGCGGGTGGGATGAGCAGTTCTTC; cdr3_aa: CSASLSGWDEQFF
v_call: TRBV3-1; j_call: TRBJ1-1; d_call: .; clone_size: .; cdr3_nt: TGTGCCAGCAGCCAAGGAGCAGGGTCGATTGAAGCTTTCTTT; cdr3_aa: CASSQGAGSIEAFF
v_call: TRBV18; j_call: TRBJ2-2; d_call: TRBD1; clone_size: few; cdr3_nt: TGTGCCAGCTCAGAGGGACAGGAGAACACCGGGGAGCTGTTTTTT; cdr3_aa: CASSEGQENTGELFF
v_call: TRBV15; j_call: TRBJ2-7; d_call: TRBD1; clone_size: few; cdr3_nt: TGTGCCACCAGTACAGGGGTCTCCTACGAGCAGTACTTC; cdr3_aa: CATSTGVSYEQYF
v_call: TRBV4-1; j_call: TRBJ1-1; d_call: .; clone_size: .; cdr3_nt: TGCGCCAGCAGCCAAGAGCCGCTTGGTACTGAAGCTTTCTTT; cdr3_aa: CASSQEPLGTEAFF
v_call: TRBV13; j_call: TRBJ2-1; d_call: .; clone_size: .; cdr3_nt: TGTGCCAGCGGGGCGCGGACCTACAATGAGCAGTTCTTC; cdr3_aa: CASGARTYNEQFF
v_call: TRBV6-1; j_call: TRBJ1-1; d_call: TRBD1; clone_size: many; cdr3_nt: TGTGCCAGCAGTCCCGCCTGGACAGGGGTGAACACTGAAGCTTTCTTT; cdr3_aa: CASSPAWTGVNTEAFF
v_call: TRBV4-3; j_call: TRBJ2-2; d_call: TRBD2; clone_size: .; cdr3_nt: TGCGCCAGCAGCCAAGGACTAGCGGGGAACACCGGGGAGCTGTTTTTT; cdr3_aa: CASSQGLAGNTGELFF
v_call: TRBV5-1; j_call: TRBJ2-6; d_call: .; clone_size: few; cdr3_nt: TGCGCCAGCAGCTCATCAGGGATTGGGGCCAACGTCCTGACTTTC; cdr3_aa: CASSSSGIGANVLTF
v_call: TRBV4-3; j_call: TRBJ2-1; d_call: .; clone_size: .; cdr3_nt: TGCGCCAGCAGCCAAGGACAGTTCTACAATGAGCAGTTCTTC; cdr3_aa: CASSQGQFYNEQFF
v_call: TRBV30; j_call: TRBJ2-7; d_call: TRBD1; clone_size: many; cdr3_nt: TGTGCCTGGAGTAAGGACAGGTCCTACGAGCAGTACTTC; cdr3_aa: CAWSKDRSYEQYF
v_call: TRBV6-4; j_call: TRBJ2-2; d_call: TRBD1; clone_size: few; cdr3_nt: TGTGCCAGCAAAAATGGACAGGGGAACACCGGGGAGCTGTTTTTT; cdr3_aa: CASKNGQGNTGELFF
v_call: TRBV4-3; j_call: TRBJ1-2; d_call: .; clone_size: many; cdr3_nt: TGTGCCAGCAGCCTATACCTTGACAGGAACTATGGCTACACCTTC; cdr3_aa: CASSLYLDRNYGYTF
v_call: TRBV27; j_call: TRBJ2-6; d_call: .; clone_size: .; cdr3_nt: TGTGCCACCTGGCCTGGGTACGGGGCCAACGTCCTGACTTTC; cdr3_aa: CATWPGYGANVLTF
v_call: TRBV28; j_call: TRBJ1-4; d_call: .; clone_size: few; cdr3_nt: TGTGCCAGCAGTTTAAGGGAGAGCGTCGAAAAACTGTTTTTT; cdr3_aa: CASSLRESVEKLFF
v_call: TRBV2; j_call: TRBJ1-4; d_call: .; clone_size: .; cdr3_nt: TGTGCCACCCGACGACAGAATGAAAAACTGTTTTTT; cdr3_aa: CATRRQNEKLFF
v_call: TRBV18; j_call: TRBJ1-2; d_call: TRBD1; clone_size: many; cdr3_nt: TGTGCCAGCTCCCTAAACGGACAGGTTAACTATGGCTACACCTTC; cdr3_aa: CASSLNGQVNYGYTF
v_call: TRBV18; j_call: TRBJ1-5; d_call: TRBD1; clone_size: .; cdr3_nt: TGTGCCAGCTCGGGGGGAGGACAGGCAAATCAGCCCCAGCATTTT; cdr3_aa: CASSGGGQANQPQHF
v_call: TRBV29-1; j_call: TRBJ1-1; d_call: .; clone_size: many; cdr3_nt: TGCAGCGTCCCCGGCGGCAGTAGGACTGAAGCTTTCTTT; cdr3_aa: CSVPGGSRTEAFF